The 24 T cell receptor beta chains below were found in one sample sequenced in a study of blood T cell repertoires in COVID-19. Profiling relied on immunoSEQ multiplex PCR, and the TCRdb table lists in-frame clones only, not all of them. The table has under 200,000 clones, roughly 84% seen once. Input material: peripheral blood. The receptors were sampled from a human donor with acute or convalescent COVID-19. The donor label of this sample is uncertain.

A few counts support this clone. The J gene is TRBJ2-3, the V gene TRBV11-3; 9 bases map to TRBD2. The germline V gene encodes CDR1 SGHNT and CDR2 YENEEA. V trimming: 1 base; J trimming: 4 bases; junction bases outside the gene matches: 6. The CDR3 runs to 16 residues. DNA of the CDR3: TGTGCCAGCAGCTTAGGCGAGCGGGGGGCATCAGATACGCAGTATTTT. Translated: CASSLGERGASDTQYF.

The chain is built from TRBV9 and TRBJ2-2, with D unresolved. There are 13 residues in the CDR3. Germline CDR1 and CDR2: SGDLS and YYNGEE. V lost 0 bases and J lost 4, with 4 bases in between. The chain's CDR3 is CASSVARTGELFF. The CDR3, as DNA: TGTGCCAGCAGCGTAGCCCGCACCGGGGAGCTGTTTTTT.

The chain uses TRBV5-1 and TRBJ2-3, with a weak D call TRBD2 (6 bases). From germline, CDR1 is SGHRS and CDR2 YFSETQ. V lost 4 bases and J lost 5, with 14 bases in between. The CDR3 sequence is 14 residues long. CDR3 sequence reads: CASSTLGRRDTQYF. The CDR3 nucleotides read TGCGCCAGCAGCACGCTCGGGAGAAGAGATACGCAGTATTTT.

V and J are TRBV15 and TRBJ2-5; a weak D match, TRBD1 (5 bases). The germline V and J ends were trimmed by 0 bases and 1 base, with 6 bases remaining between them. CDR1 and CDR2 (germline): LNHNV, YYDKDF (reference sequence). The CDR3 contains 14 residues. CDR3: CATSRDRAQETQYF. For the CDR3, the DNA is TGTGCCACCAGCAGAGACAGGGCCCAAGAGACCCAGTACTTC.

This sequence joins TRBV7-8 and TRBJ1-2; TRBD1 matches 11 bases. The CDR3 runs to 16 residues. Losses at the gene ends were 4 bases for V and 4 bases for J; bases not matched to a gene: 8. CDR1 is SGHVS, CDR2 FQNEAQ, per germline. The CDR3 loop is CASSSPIGTGGYGYTF. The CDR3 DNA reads TGTGCCAGCAGCTCGCCAATCGGGACAGGGGGCTATGGCTACACCTTC.

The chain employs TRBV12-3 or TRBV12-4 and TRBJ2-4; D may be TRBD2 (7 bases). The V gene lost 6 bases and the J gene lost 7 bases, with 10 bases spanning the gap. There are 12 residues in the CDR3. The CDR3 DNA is TGTGCCAGCAGGAGGGGGGGGAACATTCAGTACTTC. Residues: CASRRGGNIQYF.

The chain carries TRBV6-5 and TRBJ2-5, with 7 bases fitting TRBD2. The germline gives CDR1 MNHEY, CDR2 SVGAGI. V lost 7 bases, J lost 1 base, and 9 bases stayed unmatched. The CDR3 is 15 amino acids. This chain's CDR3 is CASTTWGGSQETQYF. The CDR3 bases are TGTGCCAGCACCACCTGGGGGGGGTCCCAAGAGACCCAGTACTTC.

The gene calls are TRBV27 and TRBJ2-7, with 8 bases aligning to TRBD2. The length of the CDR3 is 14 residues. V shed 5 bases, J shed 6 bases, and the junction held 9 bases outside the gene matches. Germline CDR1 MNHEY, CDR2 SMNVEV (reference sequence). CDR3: CASSPLAGMGEQYF. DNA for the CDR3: TGTGCCAGCAGTCCCTTAGCGGGAATGGGCGAGCAGTACTTC.

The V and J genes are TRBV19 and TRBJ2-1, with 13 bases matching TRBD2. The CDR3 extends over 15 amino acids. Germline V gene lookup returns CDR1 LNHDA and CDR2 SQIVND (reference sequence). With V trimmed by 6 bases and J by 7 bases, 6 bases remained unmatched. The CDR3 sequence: CASRELAGGLNEQFF. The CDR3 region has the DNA TGTGCCAGTAGGGAACTAGCGGGGGGGCTGAATGAGCAGTTCTTC.

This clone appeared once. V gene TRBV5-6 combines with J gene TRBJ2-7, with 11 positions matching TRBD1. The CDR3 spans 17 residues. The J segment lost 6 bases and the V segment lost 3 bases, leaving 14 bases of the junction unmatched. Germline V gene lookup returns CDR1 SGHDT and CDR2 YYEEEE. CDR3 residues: CASSSLTSGTGGIEQYF. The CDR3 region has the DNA TGTGCCAGCAGCTCTCTTACTTCCGGGACAGGGGGGATCGAGCAGTACTTC.

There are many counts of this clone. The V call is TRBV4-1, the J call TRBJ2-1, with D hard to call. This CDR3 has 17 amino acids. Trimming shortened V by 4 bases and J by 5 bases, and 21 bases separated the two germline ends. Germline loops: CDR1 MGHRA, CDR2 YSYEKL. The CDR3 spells CASSPTERLAANNEQFF. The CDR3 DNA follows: TGCGCCAGCAGCCCCACCGAGAGGTTGGCAGCGAACAATGAGCAGTTCTTC.

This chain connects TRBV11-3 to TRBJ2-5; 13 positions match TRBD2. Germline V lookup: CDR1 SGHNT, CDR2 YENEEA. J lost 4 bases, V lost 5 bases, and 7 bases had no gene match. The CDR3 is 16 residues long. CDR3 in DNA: TGTGCCAGCAGCGTGGGACTAGCGGGGCCCGGAGAGACCCAGTACTTC. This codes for CASSVGLAGPGETQYF.

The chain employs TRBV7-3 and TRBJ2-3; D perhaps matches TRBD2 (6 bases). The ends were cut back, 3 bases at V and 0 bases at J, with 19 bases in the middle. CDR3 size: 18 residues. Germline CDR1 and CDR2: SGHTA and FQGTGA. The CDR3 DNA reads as TGTGCCAGCAGCTTGTGGGCTCAAGGGGCGGGGAGCACAGATACGCAGTATTTT. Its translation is CASSLWAQGAGSTDTQYF.

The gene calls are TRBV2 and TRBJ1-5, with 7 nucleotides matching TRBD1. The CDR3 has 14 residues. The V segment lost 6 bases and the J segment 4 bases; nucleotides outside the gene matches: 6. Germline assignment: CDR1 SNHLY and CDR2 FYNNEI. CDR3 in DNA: TGTGCCAGCAGACCAGACAGGGCGAATCAGCCCCAGCATTTT. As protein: CASRPDRANQPQHF.

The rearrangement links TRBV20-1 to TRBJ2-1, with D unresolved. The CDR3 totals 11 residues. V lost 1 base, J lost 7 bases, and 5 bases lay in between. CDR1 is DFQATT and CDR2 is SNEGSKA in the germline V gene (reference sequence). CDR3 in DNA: TGCAGTGCTAGAGTCTATAATGAGCAGTTCTTC. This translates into CSARVYNEQFF.

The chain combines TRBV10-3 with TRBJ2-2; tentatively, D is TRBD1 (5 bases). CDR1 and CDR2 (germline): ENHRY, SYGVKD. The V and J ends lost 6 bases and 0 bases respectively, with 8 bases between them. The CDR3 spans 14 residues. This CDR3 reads CAIRLTANTGELFF. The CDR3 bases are TGTGCCATCAGACTGACAGCGAACACCGGGGAGCTGTTTTTT.

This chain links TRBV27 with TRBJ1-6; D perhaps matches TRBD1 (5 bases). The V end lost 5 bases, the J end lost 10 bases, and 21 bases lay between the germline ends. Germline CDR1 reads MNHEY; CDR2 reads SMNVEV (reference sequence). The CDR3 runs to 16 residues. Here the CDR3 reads CASSPSSGGIGSPLHF. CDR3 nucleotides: TGTGCCAGCAGTCCAAGCAGCGGGGGAATCGGGTCACCCCTCCACTTT.

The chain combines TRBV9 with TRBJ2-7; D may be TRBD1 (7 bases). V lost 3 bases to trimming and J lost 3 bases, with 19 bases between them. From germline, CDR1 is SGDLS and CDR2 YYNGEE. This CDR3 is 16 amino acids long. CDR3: CASSAQGTGDFYEQYF. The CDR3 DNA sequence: TGTGCCAGCAGCGCGCAAGGAACAGGGGACTTCTACGAGCAGTACTTC.

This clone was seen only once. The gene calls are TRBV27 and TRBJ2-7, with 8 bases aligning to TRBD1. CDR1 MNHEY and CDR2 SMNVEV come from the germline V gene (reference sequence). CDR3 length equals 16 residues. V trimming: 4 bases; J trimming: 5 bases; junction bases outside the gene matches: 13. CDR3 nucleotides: TGTGCCAGCAGTTCGGGATGGGGACAGGCGTTACACGAGCAGTACTTC. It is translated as CASSSGWGQALHEQYF.

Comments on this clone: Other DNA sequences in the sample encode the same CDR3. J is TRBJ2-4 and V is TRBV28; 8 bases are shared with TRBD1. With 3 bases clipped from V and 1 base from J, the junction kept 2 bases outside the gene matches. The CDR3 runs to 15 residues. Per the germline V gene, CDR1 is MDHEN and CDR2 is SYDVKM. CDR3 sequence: CASSLTGVAKNIQYF. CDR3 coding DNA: TGTGCCAGCAGTTTGACAGGGGTTGCCAAAAACATTCAGTACTTC.

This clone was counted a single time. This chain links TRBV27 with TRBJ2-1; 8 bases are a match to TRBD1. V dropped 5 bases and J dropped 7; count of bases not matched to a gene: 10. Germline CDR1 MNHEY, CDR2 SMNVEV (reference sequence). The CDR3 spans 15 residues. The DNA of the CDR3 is TGTGCCAGCAGTCCCGACAGGGGATGGAGGAATGAGCAGTTCTTC. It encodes CASSPDRGWRNEQFF.

The CDR3 coding sequence is TGTGCCAGCAGCGAAGTGGGAGGGACAAGGACCCAGTACTTC. Amino acid sequence: CASSEVGGTRTQYF. The V and J genes are TRBV11-3 and TRBJ2-5, with TRBD2 as a possible D gene (7 bases). CDR3 length equals 14 residues. The V gene's germline CDR1 is SGHNT and CDR2 YENEEA. Trimming took off 5 bases at V and 7 bases at J, with 17 bases between the two ends. The entire variable domain, with the rest obtained from reference TRBV11-3 and TRBJ2-5, is as follows: EAGVVQSPRYKIIEKKQPVAFWCNPISGHNTLYWYLQNLGQGPELLIRYENEEAVDDSQLPKDRFSAERLKGVDSTLKIQPAELGDSAVYLCASSEVGGTRTQYFGPGTRLLVL.

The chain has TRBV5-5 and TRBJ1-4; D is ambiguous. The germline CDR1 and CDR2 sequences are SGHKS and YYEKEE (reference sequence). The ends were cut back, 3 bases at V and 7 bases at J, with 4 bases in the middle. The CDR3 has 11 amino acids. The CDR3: CASSSVEKLFF. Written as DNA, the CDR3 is TGTGCCAGCAGCTCGGTTGAAAAACTGTTTTTT.

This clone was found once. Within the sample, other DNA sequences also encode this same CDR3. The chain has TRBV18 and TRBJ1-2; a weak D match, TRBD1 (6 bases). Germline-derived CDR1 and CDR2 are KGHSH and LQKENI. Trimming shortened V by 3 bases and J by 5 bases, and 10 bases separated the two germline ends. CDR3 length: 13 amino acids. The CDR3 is CASSPGAGYGYTF. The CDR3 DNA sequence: TGTGCCAGCTCACCGGGGGCAGGGTATGGCTACACCTTC.